This is a list of T cell receptor beta chains from one sample in a study of shared T cell receptors in the human thymus. TCRdb's copy holds only in-frame clones and misses some; the assay was immunoSEQ multiplex PCR. The sample has over 650,000 clones, 80% to 90% seen once. These data were also reused for a study on human thymus T cells.

Sequenced sample: thymocytes. These receptors originate from a boy under three years old with a congenital heart defect. Each CDR3 is given with its conserved first and last residue. D genes are given only for firm matches. Size values are once, few and many counts, or a class for expanded clones, and some rows have none.

v_call: TRBV9
clone_size: .
j_call: TRBJ2-1
d_call: .
cdr3_nt: TGTGCCAGCAGCGTGATGGACTCTGAGCAGTTCTTC
cdr3_aa: CASSVMDSEQFF

v_call: TRBV6-5
clone_size: .
j_call: TRBJ2-5
d_call: .
cdr3_nt: TGTGCCAGCAGTTCCCCCCCGCGTCAAGAGACCCAGTACTTC
cdr3_aa: CASSSPPRQETQYF

v_call: TRBV10-3
clone_size: .
j_call: TRBJ2-7
d_call: .
cdr3_nt: TGTGCCATCAGGGGGACATCACCCTGGGGCGAGCAGTACTTC
cdr3_aa: CAIRGTSPWGEQYF

v_call: TRBV5-1
clone_size: .
j_call: TRBJ1-2
d_call: TRBD1
cdr3_nt: TGCGCCAGCAGCTTCCGGGACAGCTCAAGGGATAATAACTATGGCTACACCTTC
cdr3_aa: CASSFRDSSRDNNYGYTF

v_call: TRBV9
clone_size: .
j_call: TRBJ2-7
d_call: TRBD2
cdr3_nt: TGTGCCAGCAGCCCCCTAGCGGGATCCTACGAGCAGTACTTC
cdr3_aa: CASSPLAGSYEQYF

v_call: TRBV4-3
clone_size: .
j_call: TRBJ2-1
d_call: .
cdr3_nt: TGCGCCAGCAGCCAAGAGAGGTCGGATACCTCCTACAATGAGCAGTTCTTC
cdr3_aa: CASSQERSDTSYNEQFF

v_call: TRBV7-9
clone_size: .
j_call: TRBJ2-3
d_call: .
cdr3_nt: TGTGCCAGCAGCTACCGGGACTTCACAGATACGCAGTATTTT
cdr3_aa: CASSYRDFTDTQYF

v_call: TRBV4-2
clone_size: .
j_call: TRBJ2-3
d_call: .
cdr3_nt: TGTGCCAGCAGCCAGGAACGACAGCTAAAAACAGATACGCAGTATTTT
cdr3_aa: CASSQERQLKTDTQYF

v_call: TRBV7-9
clone_size: .
j_call: TRBJ1-2
d_call: .
cdr3_nt: TGTGCCAGCAGCCCCCTTTTGGGGCCCCTCAACTATGGCTACACCTTC
cdr3_aa: CASSPLLGPLNYGYTF

v_call: TRBV6-5
clone_size: .
j_call: TRBJ2-1
d_call: TRBD2
cdr3_nt: TGTGCCAGCAGTTACGGGTCAGCGGGACCCTACAATGAGCAGTTCTTC
cdr3_aa: CASSYGSAGPYNEQFF

v_call: TRBV25-1
clone_size: .
j_call: TRBJ2-1
d_call: TRBD1
cdr3_nt: TGTGCCAGCAGCCTAAGAGGGACAGTTCCCTACAATGAGCAGTTCTTC
cdr3_aa: CASSLRGTVPYNEQFF

v_call: TRBV5-1
clone_size: .
j_call: TRBJ2-1
d_call: TRBD2
cdr3_nt: TGCGCCAGCAGCCCGGGACTAGCGGGAGTAAACTCCTACAATGAGCAGTTCTTC
cdr3_aa: CASSPGLAGVNSYNEQFF

v_call: TRBV10-3
clone_size: .
j_call: TRBJ1-3
d_call: TRBD1
cdr3_nt: TGTGCCATCAGATCGACAGGGACCCACGACACCATATATTTT
cdr3_aa: CAIRSTGTHDTIYF

v_call: TRBV6-1
clone_size: .
j_call: TRBJ2-7
d_call: TRBD2
cdr3_nt: TGTGCCAGCAACGGGACTAGCGGGAGGGCCGTCGAGCAGTACTTC
cdr3_aa: CASNGTSGRAVEQYF

v_call: TRBV7-7
clone_size: .
j_call: TRBJ2-7
d_call: TRBD2
cdr3_nt: TGTGCTAGCAGCTTAGGGCCAGGGAGGGCCTACGAGCAGTACTTC
cdr3_aa: CASSLGPGRAYEQYF

v_call: TRBV4-2
clone_size: .
j_call: TRBJ2-3
d_call: TRBD2
cdr3_nt: TGTGCCAGCAGCCCTAGGACTAGCGGGGGAACGCAGTATTTT
cdr3_aa: CASSPRTSGGTQYF

v_call: TRBV5-6
clone_size: few
j_call: TRBJ1-1
d_call: .
cdr3_nt: TGTGCCAGCAGCCCCCAGGGGCTGAACACTGAAGCTTTCTTT
cdr3_aa: CASSPQGLNTEAFF

v_call: TRBV28
clone_size: .
j_call: TRBJ2-1
d_call: TRBD1
cdr3_nt: TGTGCCAGCAGTTTATTTTCTCCTACAGGGGGCGATCCCTACAATGAGCAGTTCTTC
cdr3_aa: CASSLFSPTGGDPYNEQFF

v_call: TRBV27
clone_size: .
j_call: TRBJ1-3
d_call: .
cdr3_nt: TGTGCCAGCAGTCCGAGGGGCAGCGGGGACACCATATATTTT
cdr3_aa: CASSPRGSGDTIYF

v_call: TRBV18
clone_size: .
j_call: TRBJ2-2
d_call: .
cdr3_nt: TGTGCCAGCTCTTTGGGGCCCGGGGAGCTGTTTTTT
cdr3_aa: CASSLGPGELFF

v_call: TRBV4-1
clone_size: .
j_call: TRBJ2-3
d_call: TRBD1
cdr3_nt: TGCGCCAGCAGCCAAGATCGACAGGGAGCCAGCACAGATACGCAGTATTTT
cdr3_aa: CASSQDRQGASTDTQYF

v_call: TRBV5-1
clone_size: .
j_call: TRBJ2-7
d_call: TRBD2
cdr3_nt: TGCGCCAGCAGCCCATACGGACTAGTTTCCGAGCAGTACTTC
cdr3_aa: CASSPYGLVSEQYF

v_call: TRBV4-3
clone_size: .
j_call: TRBJ2-2
d_call: TRBD2
cdr3_nt: TGCGCCAGCAGCCAAGATTGGACTAGCGGCACGAACACCGGGGAGCTGTTTTTT
cdr3_aa: CASSQDWTSGTNTGELFF

v_call: TRBV27
clone_size: .
j_call: TRBJ1-1
d_call: .
cdr3_nt: TGTGCCAGCAGTTTAGGGTCAGAGGGGGGGGTGAACACTGAAGCTTTCTTT
cdr3_aa: CASSLGSEGGVNTEAFF

v_call: TRBV28
clone_size: .
j_call: TRBJ2-7
d_call: .
cdr3_nt: TGTGCCAGCAGTAGCTACTACGAGCAGTACTTC
cdr3_aa: CASSSYYEQYF

v_call: TRBV13
clone_size: .
j_call: TRBJ2-1
d_call: .
cdr3_nt: TGTGCCAGCAGCGAGAAGTCAAGCTCCTACAATGAGCAGTTCTTC
cdr3_aa: CASSEKSSSYNEQFF

v_call: TRBV25-1
clone_size: .
j_call: TRBJ2-2
d_call: .
cdr3_nt: TGTGCCAGCAGCGTTCTTAATAATGCGGTCGGGGAGCTGTTTTTT
cdr3_aa: CASSVLNNAVGELFF

v_call: TRBV28
clone_size: .
j_call: TRBJ1-5
d_call: TRBD1
cdr3_nt: TGTGCCAGCAGCATAAACTGGGACAGAGGATCTCTCAATCAGCCCCAGCATTTT
cdr3_aa: CASSINWDRGSLNQPQHF

v_call: TRBV6-1
clone_size: .
j_call: TRBJ2-5
d_call: .
cdr3_nt: TGTGCCAGCGGCCAGGGGGGACCAAGAGAGACCCAGTACTTC
cdr3_aa: CASGQGGPRETQYF

v_call: TRBV7-9
clone_size: .
j_call: TRBJ2-7
d_call: TRBD2
cdr3_nt: TGTGCCAGCAGCCGCACTAGCGGGGGTGTTTCCTACGAGCAGTACTTC
cdr3_aa: CASSRTSGGVSYEQYF

v_call: TRBV30
clone_size: .
j_call: TRBJ1-5
d_call: TRBD1
cdr3_nt: TGTGCCTGGGGGGACAGGGGGCCGGCCACTAATCAGCCCCAGCATTTT
cdr3_aa: CAWGDRGPATNQPQHF

v_call: TRBV10-3
clone_size: .
j_call: TRBJ2-3
d_call: TRBD2
cdr3_nt: TGTGCCATCAGTGAGGGATCAACAGGACTAGCGGGAGGGCTTAGCACAGATACGCAGTATTTT
cdr3_aa: CAISEGSTGLAGGLSTDTQYF

v_call: TRBV5-1
clone_size: .
j_call: TRBJ2-5
d_call: TRBD2
cdr3_nt: TGCGCCAGCAGTCCGCGGGGGGACCCAGAGGAGACCCAGTACTTC
cdr3_aa: CASSPRGDPEETQYF

v_call: TRBV12-5
clone_size: .
j_call: TRBJ1-5
d_call: TRBD1
cdr3_nt: TGTGCTAGTGGTTTGCTAACAGGGGGCATAAATCAGCCCCAGCATTTT
cdr3_aa: CASGLLTGGINQPQHF

v_call: TRBV28
clone_size: once
j_call: TRBJ2-7
d_call: TRBD1
cdr3_nt: TGTGCCAGCAGTTTCCGGGACAGGGGTCACGAGCAGTACTTC
cdr3_aa: CASSFRDRGHEQYF

v_call: TRBV10-3
clone_size: .
j_call: TRBJ1-4
d_call: .
cdr3_nt: TGTGCCACTAAAGAGGTGACAACTAATGAAAAACTGTTTTTT
cdr3_aa: CATKEVTTNEKLFF

v_call: TRBV4-1
clone_size: few
j_call: TRBJ1-6
d_call: TRBD1
cdr3_nt: TGCGCCAGCAGCCAAGGGTGGGACAGGGGCGAAAATTCCCCCCTCCACTTT
cdr3_aa: CASSQGWDRGENSPLHF

v_call: TRBV5-1
clone_size: once
j_call: TRBJ1-1
d_call: .
cdr3_nt: TGCGCCAGCAGAAACGGGAACACTGAAGCTTTCTTT
cdr3_aa: CASRNGNTEAFF

v_call: TRBV5-1
clone_size: .
j_call: TRBJ1-1
d_call: TRBD1
cdr3_nt: TGCGCCAGCAGCCCGCAGGGGGCACAAAACACTGAAGCTTTCTTT
cdr3_aa: CASSPQGAQNTEAFF

v_call: TRBV9
clone_size: .
j_call: TRBJ2-2
d_call: .
cdr3_nt: TGTGCCAGCAGCGTATCTGACAGGTCGAACACCGGGGAGCTGTTTTTT
cdr3_aa: CASSVSDRSNTGELFF

v_call: TRBV29-1
clone_size: .
j_call: TRBJ2-1
d_call: .
cdr3_nt: TGCAGCGTGGATCTAGGGGCCTACAATGAGCAGTTCTTC
cdr3_aa: CSVDLGAYNEQFF

v_call: TRBV28
clone_size: .
j_call: TRBJ1-1
d_call: TRBD1
cdr3_nt: TGTGCCAGCAGTAAACCGGGACAGGGGCGAAGGAACACTGAAGCTTTCTTT
cdr3_aa: CASSKPGQGRRNTEAFF

v_call: TRBV7-9
clone_size: .
j_call: TRBJ2-7
d_call: TRBD2
cdr3_nt: TGTGCCAGCAGCCCCCTCGGGGGGAACGAGCAGTACTTC
cdr3_aa: CASSPLGGNEQYF

v_call: TRBV19
clone_size: .
j_call: TRBJ2-1
d_call: TRBD2
cdr3_nt: TGTGCCAGTAGTATCTCTAGCGGGACCTACAATGAGCAGTTCTTC
cdr3_aa: CASSISSGTYNEQFF

v_call: TRBV30
clone_size: .
j_call: TRBJ2-3
d_call: TRBD1
cdr3_nt: TGTGCCTGGAGTGGAGAGGGGGCGAGGTCAGATACGCAGTATTTT
cdr3_aa: CAWSGEGARSDTQYF

v_call: TRBV4-1
clone_size: .
j_call: TRBJ1-5
d_call: TRBD1
cdr3_nt: TGCGCCAGCAGCCAAGATTGGACAGGCCCTAGCAATCAGCCCCAGCATTTT
cdr3_aa: CASSQDWTGPSNQPQHF

v_call: TRBV4-3
clone_size: once
j_call: TRBJ2-5
d_call: .
cdr3_nt: TGCGCCAGCAGCCAAGGCTACCGGGACAGCCCATGGGAGGAAGAGACCCAGTACTTC
cdr3_aa: CASSQGYRDSPWEEETQYF

v_call: TRBV4-2
clone_size: .
j_call: TRBJ2-3
d_call: .
cdr3_nt: TGTGCCAGCAGCCAAGATAGGGGGGGCTTCGGACATCGCACAGATACGCAGTATTTT
cdr3_aa: CASSQDRGGFGHRTDTQYF

v_call: TRBV30
clone_size: .
j_call: TRBJ1-5
d_call: TRBD1
cdr3_nt: TGTGCCTGGAGTAGGGCCAGACAGGGGAGACGCAATCAGCCCCAGCATTTT
cdr3_aa: CAWSRARQGRRNQPQHF

v_call: TRBV28
clone_size: .
j_call: TRBJ2-4
d_call: TRBD2
cdr3_nt: TGTGCCAGCAGTTTATATACCCCATGGACTAGCCTGGGGAACATTCAGTACTTC
cdr3_aa: CASSLYTPWTSLGNIQYF

v_call: TRBV5-6
clone_size: once
j_call: TRBJ1-1
d_call: .
cdr3_nt: TGTGCCAGCAGCTTGGCGGGACACCTGAACACTGAAGCTTTCTTT
cdr3_aa: CASSLAGHLNTEAFF

v_call: TRBV28
clone_size: .
j_call: TRBJ1-3
d_call: .
cdr3_nt: TGTGCCAGCAGTTTATGGCAGTCTGGAAACACCATATATTTT
cdr3_aa: CASSLWQSGNTIYF

v_call: TRBV4-1
clone_size: .
j_call: TRBJ2-5
d_call: TRBD2
cdr3_nt: TGCGCCAGCAGCCAAGAGAGGACTAGCCCAGGAGGGACCCAGTACTTC
cdr3_aa: CASSQERTSPGGTQYF

v_call: TRBV4-3
clone_size: .
j_call: TRBJ2-7
d_call: .
cdr3_nt: TGCGCCAGCAGCCAAGATCGGACATCTGAGGGGGTCGAGCAGTACTTC
cdr3_aa: CASSQDRTSEGVEQYF

v_call: TRBV4-2
clone_size: .
j_call: TRBJ1-2
d_call: .
cdr3_nt: TGTGCCAGCAGCCCCCCCAGGGCTAACTATGGCTACACCTTC
cdr3_aa: CASSPPRANYGYTF